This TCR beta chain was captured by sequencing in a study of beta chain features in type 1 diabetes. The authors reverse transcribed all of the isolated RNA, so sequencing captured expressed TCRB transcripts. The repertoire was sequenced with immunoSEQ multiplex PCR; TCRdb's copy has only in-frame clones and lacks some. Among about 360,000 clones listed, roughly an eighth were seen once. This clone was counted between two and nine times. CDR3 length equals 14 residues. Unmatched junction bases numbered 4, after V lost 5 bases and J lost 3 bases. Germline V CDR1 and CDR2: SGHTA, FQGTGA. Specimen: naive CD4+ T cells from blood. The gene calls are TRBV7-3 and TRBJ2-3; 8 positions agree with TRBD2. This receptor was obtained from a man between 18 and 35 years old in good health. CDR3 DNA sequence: TGTGCCAGCAGCCCGGGGGGGCCAACAGATACGCAGTATTTT. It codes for CASSPGGPTDTQYF.